Sequencing of this TCR beta chain was carried out in a study of cytomegalovirus exposure and HLA in healthy donors. Study-wide results and caveats: Specificity of a few CMV-associated chains for CMV antigens was verified in vitro.

Note on this clone: Its antigen remains unknown.

Clones were sequenced by immunoSEQ multiplex PCR, and TCRdb holds only the in-frame ones, with some missing. The sample lists tens of thousands of clones; roughly 94% were seen once. This sequence originates from a man aged 18 to 29 in good health and CMV-seropositive. Sequencing used PBMCs.

Here the CDR3 reads CASSETPGQGAETQYF. In nucleotides, the CDR3 is TGTGCCAGCAGCGAAACCCCGGGACAGGGGGCTGAGACCCAGTACTTC. This chain connects TRBV6-1 to TRBJ2-5; 12 nucleotides match TRBD1. V lost 6 bases, J lost 5 bases, and 10 bases stayed unmatched. The germline V gene has CDR1 MNHNS and CDR2 SASEGT. CDR3 length: 16 amino acids.